The present T cell receptor beta chain was sequenced within a study of blood T cell repertoires in COVID-19. Study-wide context: The United States, Italy and Spain provided the acute and convalescent COVID-19 samples. T cells, B-cell-depleted T cells, or PBMCs supplied cDNA or gDNA.

Note on this clone: Other DNA variants within this sample encode the same CDR3.

The method was immunoSEQ multiplex PCR; TCRdb's version includes in-frame clones alone and lacks a portion of them. The data show some 75,000 clones, more than 65% seen once. The sequenced sample consisted of peripheral blood. The sequence came from a woman of 80 years or more with active or convalescent COVID-19.

The DNA for the CDR3 is TGTGCCAGCGGCCCCACAGGGGGCAACACTGAAGCTTTCTTT. Its translation: CASGPTGGNTEAFF. This sequence joins TRBV6-5 and TRBJ1-1; TRBD1 matches 9 bases. The CDR3 runs 14 residues. Unmatched junction bases numbered 6, after V lost 8 bases and J lost 2 bases. From germline, CDR1 is MNHEY and CDR2 SVGAGI.